The 30 T cell receptor beta chains presented below share a single source sample, sequenced in a study of T cells in tuberculosis. Sequenced by immunoSEQ multiplex PCR; TCRdb stores in-frame clones only, minus some. The repertoire holds tens of thousands of clones, with nearly 95% as singletons. Sequenced sample: PBMCs. The receptors shown here come from a donor under 30 with latent tuberculosis or without tuberculosis infection.

The genes are TRBV25-1 and TRBJ2-4; weak D call: TRBD1 (6 bases). Germline CDR1 and CDR2: MGHDK and SYGVNS. V lost 3 bases and J 6 bases, leaving 12 bases between the germline ends. The CDR3 extends over 14 amino acids. This CDR3 is CASSDTGLGNIQYF. DNA of the CDR3: TGTGCCAGCAGTGACACAGGGTTAGGAAACATTCAGTACTTC. The full variable domain, in which reference TRBV25-1 and TRBJ2-4 provide the parts outside the CDR3, is EADIYQTPRYLVIGTGKKITLECSQTMGHDKMYWYQQDPGMELHLIHYSYGVNSTEKGDLSSESTVSRIRTEHFPLTLESARPSHTSQYLCASSDTGLGNIQYFGAGTRLSVL.

The rearrangement uses TRBV2 and TRBJ2-7, with D possibly TRBD2 on 5 matching bases. Per germline, CDR1 SNHLY and CDR2 FYNNEI. This CDR3 contains 15 residues. The germline V and J ends were trimmed by 8 bases and 0 bases, with 17 bases remaining between them. CDR3 coding DNA: TGTGCCAGCGGAGGATTGGCCGAAAGCTCCTACGAGCAGTACTTC. Translated, it gives CASGGLAESSYEQYF.

The chain links TRBV18 to TRBJ2-7, with TRBD1 identical over 8 bases. With 3 bases clipped from V and 7 bases from J, the junction kept 11 bases outside the gene matches. The CDR3 contains 15 residues. Germline V gene sequence: CDR1 KGHSH, CDR2 LQKENI. CDR3 in DNA: TGTGCCAGCTCACCGATATTGACAGGGGCGGGAGAGCAGTACTTC. Encoded protein: CASSPILTGAGEQYF.

This clone has only one observation. This chain joins TRBV6-6 and TRBJ2-1; 8 positions match TRBD2. The CDR3 runs 13 residues. V was pared by 6 bases and J by 6 bases, with 4 bases of the junction left unmatched. The germline V gene encodes CDR1 MNHNY and CDR2 SVGAGI (reference sequence). CDR3 DNA: TGTGCCAGCAGGCGGGGGGATCCCAATGAGCAGTTCTTC. This sequence encodes CASRRGDPNEQFF.

The chain employs TRBV27 and TRBJ2-5; 9 nucleotides align to TRBD2. CDR3 length: 17 amino acids. The J segment lost 4 bases and the V segment lost 3 bases, leaving 12 bases of the junction unmatched. Germline loops: CDR1 MNHEY, CDR2 SMNVEV (reference sequence). CDR3 region: CASSFGGVAGVGETQYF. CDR3 in DNA: TGTGCCAGCAGTTTCGGGGGCGTAGCGGGAGTAGGAGAGACCCAGTACTTC.

J is TRBJ1-1 and V is TRBV11-2, with 7 bases matching TRBD1. With 5 bases clipped from V and 1 base from J, the junction kept 10 bases outside the gene matches. Germline V gives CDR1 SGHAT, CDR2 FQNNGV. This CDR3 is built from 16 residues. The CDR3 sequence is CASSLLRTGPNTEAFF. The CDR3 nucleotides are TGTGCCAGCAGCCTACTGCGGACAGGCCCGAACACTGAAGCTTTCTTT. The full variable domain, with the rest looked up from reference TRBV11-2 and TRBJ1-1, is EAGVAQSPRYKIIEKRQSVAFWCNPISGHATLYWYQQILGQGPKLLIQFQNNGVVDDSQLPKDRFSAERLKGVDSTLKIQPAKLEDSAVYLCASSLLRTGPNTEAFFGQGTRLTVV.

V and J are TRBV28 and TRBJ2-7, with TRBD2 matching over 11 bases. From germline, CDR1 is MDHEN and CDR2 SYDVKM. Germline trimming cut 5 bases from V and 2 bases from J; bases unmatched to any gene: 8. The CDR3 is made up of 16 amino acids. DNA for the CDR3: TGTGCCAGCAGTCTAAAACTAGCGGGAGAGGCCTACGAGCAGTACTTC. This sequence encodes CASSLKLAGEAYEQYF. Drawing the rest from reference TRBV28 and TRBJ2-7, the complete variable domain is DVKVTQSSRYLVKRTGEKVFLECVQDMDHENMFWYRQDPGLGLRLIYFSYDVKMKEKGDIPEGYSVSREKKERFSLILESASTNQTSMYLCASSLKLAGEAYEQYFGPGTRLTVT.

Written as DNA, the CDR3 is TGTGCCAGTTTCGACAGGGGAGTCACTGAAGCTTTCTTT. Its protein is CASFDRGVTEAFF. The chain is built from TRBV19 and TRBJ1-1; the match to TRBD1 covers 8 bases. The germline gives CDR1 LNHDA, CDR2 SQIVND (reference sequence). The CDR3 covers 13 residues. V lost 8 bases and J lost 4; bases outside the gene matches: 6.

The J gene is TRBJ2-1, the V gene TRBV7-2, with TRBD2 matching 9 bases. The J segment lost 5 bases and the V segment lost 1 base, leaving 15 bases of the junction unmatched. Germline CDR1 SGHTA, CDR2 FQGNSA. The CDR3 length is 19 residues. The CDR3 region is CASSLVALSTSGHNNEQFF. The CDR3 coding sequence is TGTGCCAGCAGCTTAGTTGCCTTGAGTACTAGCGGGCATAACAATGAGCAGTTCTTC.

The V gene is TRBV27, the J gene TRBJ2-7, with TRBD2 matching over 7 bases. The CDR3 contains 13 residues. CDR1 and CDR2 from the germline V gene are MNHEY and SMNVEV (reference sequence). Losses at the gene ends were 6 bases for V and 2 bases for J; bases not matched to a gene: 4. The CDR3: CASSRGLAYEQYF. In DNA, the CDR3 is TGTGCCAGCAGCCGAGGACTAGCCTACGAGCAGTACTTC.

The chain's CDR3 is CASSPESVSYNEQFF. In DNA, the CDR3 is TGTGCCAGCAGCCCCGAGTCGGTCTCTTACAATGAGCAGTTCTTC. This chain joins TRBV7-2 and TRBJ2-1; no clear D gene. This CDR3 has 15 amino acids. Germline V gives CDR1 SGHTA, CDR2 FQGNSA. V was pared by 5 bases and J by 4 bases, with 15 bases between.

The CDR3 here is CASSWRDSEKLFF. In DNA, the CDR3 is TGTGCCAGCAGTTGGCGGGACTCTGAAAAACTGTTTTTT. The V gene is TRBV6-5, the J gene TRBJ1-4; a weak D match, TRBD1 (5 bases). CDR3 length equals 13 residues. CDR1 is MNHEY and CDR2 is SVGAGI in the germline V gene. Trimming shortened V by 4 bases and J by 7 bases, and 10 bases separated the two germline ends.

This clone was detected only once. The chain combines TRBV11-2 with TRBJ2-1, with TRBD1 identical over 9 bases. Germline lookup yields CDR1 SGHAT and CDR2 FQNNGV. J was trimmed by 2 bases and V by 5 bases; bases with no gene match: 4. The CDR3 sequence is 15 residues long. This chain's CDR3 is CASSLDRGTYNEQFF. Written as DNA, the CDR3 is TGTGCCAGCAGCCTCGACAGGGGGACCTACAATGAGCAGTTCTTC.

This chain uses TRBV7-2 with TRBJ2-1; 7 nucleotides line up with TRBD2. Germline lookup yields CDR1 SGHTA and CDR2 FQGNSA. Trimming removed 5 bases from V and 4 bases from J; junction bases left unmatched: 5. The CDR3 has 14 residues. CDR3 loop: CASSRVGGYNEQFF. As DNA, the CDR3 is TGTGCCAGCAGCCGCGTCGGGGGGTACAATGAGCAGTTCTTC.

In regard to this clone: Since a far larger clone is one base different, this is likely a read error. Distinct nucleotide sequences in the sample also encode this CDR3. The chain joins TRBV5-1 to TRBJ1-1; 7 bases are shared with TRBD1. Germline loops: CDR1 SGHRS, CDR2 YFSETQ. V lost 0 bases, J lost 3 bases, and 8 bases stayed unmatched. This CDR3 spans 16 amino acids. The CDR3 sequence is CASSLGFRGEDTEAFF. CDR3 sequence (DNA): TGCGCCAGCAGCTTGGGATTCAGGGGGGAGGACACTGAAGCTTTCTTT.

The chain couples TRBV5-1 to TRBJ2-2; the match to TRBD1 covers 9 bases. Trimming removed 1 base from V and 5 bases from J; junction bases left unmatched: 3. Per the germline V gene, CDR1 is SGHRS and CDR2 is YFSETQ. This CDR3 is 15 amino acids long. CDR3 bases: TGCGCCAGCAGCTTGTGGGACAGGGCGACCGGGGAGCTGTTTTTT. It encodes CASSLWDRATGELFF.

This clone was detected only a few times. The chain uses TRBV5-1 and TRBJ1-2; the D gene is possibly TRBD1 (5 bases). Looked up from germline, CDR1 is SGHRS and CDR2 is YFSETQ. The V end was cut by 0 bases, the J end by 4 bases, with 13 bases between. The CDR3 is 15 amino acids. Here the CDR3 DNA reads TGCGCCAGCAGCTTGGATTTGGGACTGGGCTATGGCTACACCTTC. Amino acids: CASSLDLGLGYGYTF.

J is TRBJ2-3 and V is TRBV5-4; no clear D gene. This CDR3 comprises 14 residues. Germline V gene lookup returns CDR1 SGHNT and CDR2 YYREEE (reference sequence). Trimming cost V 4 bases and J 2 bases, with 11 bases left between them. CDR3 amino acids: CASSPDQNTDTQYF. CDR3 DNA sequence: TGTGCCAGCAGCCCAGATCAGAACACAGATACGCAGTATTTT.

As DNA, the CDR3 is TGTGCCAGTAGTATGATAGCGGAGTACTATGGCTACACCTTC. It encodes CASSMIAEYYGYTF. This chain uses TRBV19 with TRBJ1-2; D is unclear. The CDR3 covers 14 residues. Germline CDR1 LNHDA, CDR2 SQIVND (reference sequence). Trimming removed 3 bases from V and 3 bases from J, with 11 bases in between.

The chain couples TRBV25-1 to TRBJ2-1; TRBD2 is a possible D gene (5 bases). The V and J ends lost 3 bases and 3 bases respectively, with 12 bases between them. The length of the CDR3 is 15 residues. Germline V gene lookup returns CDR1 MGHDK and CDR2 SYGVNS. The CDR3 DNA reads as TGTGCCAGCAGTGATAGGCGCGGACTCTACAATGAGCAGTTCTTC. Its protein product is CASSDRRGLYNEQFF.

The rearrangement links TRBV6-1 to TRBJ1-6; no definite D call. Germline CDR1 is MNHNS and CDR2 is SASEGT. V was pared by 4 bases and J by 9 bases, with 16 bases between. The CDR3 loop spans 15 amino acids. CDR3 sequence reads: CASSAGFFIGSPLHF. The CDR3 DNA reads as TGTGCCAGCAGTGCGGGTTTTTTTATCGGTTCACCCCTCCACTTT.

The V call is TRBV6-1, the J call TRBJ1-2; D perhaps matches TRBD1 (6 bases). The germline V and J ends were trimmed by 5 bases and 1 base, with 14 bases remaining between them. The germline V gene has CDR1 MNHNS and CDR2 SASEGT. The CDR3 consists of 15 residues. CDR3 DNA sequence: TGTGCCAGCAGTCCCACCGGGACAAATAACTATGGCTACACCTTC. It is translated as CASSPTGTNNYGYTF.

The CDR3 is CASSQGPGELFF. DNA for the CDR3: TGTGCCAGTAGTCAGGGGCCCGGGGAGCTGTTTTTT. The chain has TRBV19 and TRBJ2-2; a possible D gene is TRBD1 (6 bases). Germline V lookup: CDR1 LNHDA, CDR2 SQIVND (reference sequence). V was shortened by 5 bases and J by 6 bases, with 7 bases between the two germline ends. This CDR3 is built from 12 residues.

This rearrangement joins TRBV2 to TRBJ1-5; 8 nucleotides line up with TRBD1. CDR3 length: 15 residues. Germline V gene sequence: CDR1 SNHLY, CDR2 FYNNEI. The trim removed 6 bases at V and 1 base at J, leaving 5 bases unmatched. The DNA for the CDR3 is TGTGCCAGCAGCCAGGGGGCTTCAAGCAATCAGCCCCAGCATTTT. This gives the protein CASSQGASSNQPQHF.

This chain uses TRBV15 with TRBJ2-3; 11 nucleotides agree with TRBD1. CDR1 LNHNV and CDR2 YYDKDF come from the germline V gene (reference sequence). V dropped 2 bases and J dropped 5; count of bases not matched to a gene: 3. This CDR3 contains 15 residues. CDR3 residues: CATSRRTGGEDTQYF. The DNA for the CDR3 is TGTGCCACCAGCAGAAGGACAGGGGGCGAAGATACGCAGTATTTT. Full variable domain (rest looked up from reference TRBV15 and TRBJ2-3): DAMVIQNPRYQVTQFGKPVTLSCSQTLNHNVMYWYQQKSSQAPKLLFHYYDKDFNNEADTPDNFQSRRPNTSFCFLDIRSPGLGDTAMYLCATSRRTGGEDTQYFGPGTRLTVL.

The chain couples TRBV7-2 to TRBJ1-6, with TRBD1 as a possible D gene (5 bases). With 5 bases removed from V and 8 bases from J, the gap between germline ends came to 19 bases. Germline V CDR1 and CDR2: SGHTA, FQGNSA. The CDR3 covers 16 residues. CDR3 residues: CASSPGGAGWDSPLHF. In DNA, the CDR3 is TGTGCCAGCAGCCCGGGGGGTGCAGGGTGGGATTCACCCCTCCACTTT.

The chain joins TRBV5-1 to TRBJ2-6; 7 nucleotides agree with TRBD2. The V segment lost 4 bases and the J segment 0 bases; nucleotides outside the gene matches: 16. Germline V gene data show CDR1 as SGHRS and CDR2 as YFSETQ. The CDR3 is 20 residues long. The CDR3 DNA reads TGCGCCAGCAGCCCCGACCGGGACTACTGGAGCCTCTCTGGGGCCAACGTCCTGACTTTC. Its translation is CASSPDRDYWSLSGANVLTF.

The V gene is TRBV5-1, the J gene TRBJ1-6, with TRBD1 matching over 8 bases. Looked up from germline, CDR1 is SGHRS and CDR2 is YFSETQ. The CDR3 covers 16 residues. The V segment lost 0 bases and the J segment 3 bases; nucleotides outside the gene matches: 2. CDR3 protein: CASSLEGQVYNSPLHF. CDR3 in DNA: TGCGCCAGCAGCTTGGAGGGACAGGTCTATAATTCACCCCTCCACTTT.

J is TRBJ2-5 and V is TRBV11-1; possible D gene TRBD1, 6 bases. CDR1 SGHAT and CDR2 FQDESV come from the germline V gene (reference sequence). There are 13 residues in the CDR3. V was trimmed by 8 bases and J by 5 bases, leaving 15 bases between them. The CDR3 sequence: CASQGQGKETQYF. CDR3 sequence (DNA): TGTGCCAGCCAGGGGCAGGGCAAGGAGACCCAGTACTTC.

The V gene is TRBV10-2, the J gene TRBJ1-5; D possibly corresponds to TRBD1 (6 bases). With 0 bases removed from V and 8 bases from J, the gap between germline ends came to 11 bases. CDR3 size: 14 residues. The V gene's germline CDR1 is WSHSY and CDR2 SAAADI. The CDR3 is CASSESTGYEPQHF. The CDR3 DNA sequence: TGCGCCAGCAGTGAGTCGACAGGTTATGAGCCCCAGCATTTT.